This T cell receptor (beta chain) appears in the sequencing data of a study of cytomegalovirus exposure and HLA in healthy donors (dated by TCRdb to 2016 to 2017). Turning to the overall study: In an earlier analysis of several hundred of the donors, 276 Gb of sequence data and 90 million to 130 million unique TCR beta sequences from roughly 190 million T cells were reported. Of the roughly 410 genotyped donors, 81% were placed in the genetic ancestry cluster associated with self-reported Caucasian donors. A later genetic analysis took genome-wide SNP genotypes for 398 of the 666 donors and used that subset as a discovery cohort. To predict cytomegalovirus infection status, the study brought together high-throughput TCR immunosequencing, statistical association of individual TCRs with disease status, and machine learning. An earlier analysis of 587 of the donors used high-throughput TCR beta sequencing to judge whether each TCR beta V gene segment behaved as functional or pseudogenic. In a later analysis, previously published TCR beta repertoires from 670 or so donors were re-analyzed and high-resolution HLA genotyping was added so that TCR occurrence patterns could be studied. Roughly 300 gigabases of sequencing data and around 80 million unique TCR sequences made up an early release that covered approximately 650 HLA-typed donors. The T cell repertoires of 666 subjects were profiled by immunosequencing and related to cytomegalovirus serostatus. Typing coverage varied by locus: 629-630 donors for A, B, C, DRB1 and DQB1; more than 500 for DQA1; more than 600 for DPA1; around 450 for DPB1. Besides the first cohort of some 670 subjects, a separate validation cohort made up of over 95 different subjects was used. In the later analysis, no new phenotypic data were used to find candidate immune exposures; instead, reliance was placed on TCR beta sequences and their occurrence across donors. Donor age, sex, ethnicity and CMV serostatus were compiled alongside the repertoire data. The study was designed to test whether signatures of past pathogen exposure could be identified by cataloging public T cell receptors. A handful of DR-DQ haplotypes were handled as single units for association and clustering because linkage in the cohort was strong. Class I and class II HLA loci were covered by the typing at four-digit resolution. Across some 400 genotyped donors of the cohort, an average of approximately 240,000 unique TCR beta nucleotide sequences per donor were sequenced, and approximately 17% of those sequences were non-productive. Every discovery cohort repertoire had been produced on one sequencing platform.

The cohort was made up of 650 to 700 healthy bone marrow donors. All cohort members were sampled while nominally healthy, although unrecorded immune exposures were likely present. The donor tested CMV seropositive and was one of the 289 seropositive cohort members. A peripheral blood sample was provided by each donor, and peripheral blood mononuclear cells were used for TCR beta sequencing. Genomic DNA extraction from the blood cell samples was performed with the Qiagen DNeasy Blood Extraction Kit. Libraries were constructed by the immunoSEQ multiplex PCR assay. The multiplex PCR relied on a mix of 60 forward primers for TCR Vbeta segments and 13 reverse primers for TCR Jbeta segments. Amplification of the CDR3 region of rearranged TCR beta genes was performed with a multiplex PCR assay on genomic DNA. On the Illumina HiSeq System, the amplified TCR beta libraries were sequenced as 87-base-pair reads. On the study's bioinformatics: A later analysis tallied tens of millions of unique TCR beta chains across the 666 repertoires, and approximately 12 million of those chains were shared by two or more donors. A nearest-neighbor algorithm error-corrected the raw reads and collapsed the reads into unique sequences, merging closely related sequences to remove PCR and sequencing errors. CDR3 sequences were aligned to IMGT reference sequences to assign V, D and J gene segments. For a sequence to be retained, a match of at least six nucleotides to both a V gene segment and a J gene segment was required. A rearrangement was called productive if the CDR3 had no stop codons and remained in frame with V and J, and every other rearrangement was called non-productive. Following IMGT convention, CDR3 was defined as the stretch from the second conserved V-encoded cysteine up to the conserved J-encoded phenylalanine. The earlier analysis of some 600 of the donors excluded sequences that lacked an unambiguous match to a single V gene segment. An earlier analysis of approximately 590 of the donors called V segments functional above 56.7% productive rearrangements and segregating when the between-donor standard deviation exceeded 5%. A statistical classification framework was built for diagnosing cytomegalovirus status from the catalog of TCR beta chain sequences. V and J gene assignment, in a later analysis, came from comparing TCR nucleotide sequences with IMGT/GENE-DB human TR gene sequences. The TCRdist pipeline was used in a later analysis to assign CDR3 sequences and most-parsimonious VDJ recombination scenarios. In a later analysis, each TCR beta chain was defined by its CDR3 amino acid sequence together with its V-gene family, and reads lacking a unique V-gene family were excluded. A later analysis removed several hundred highly shared, low-generation-probability nucleotide sequences to deal with suspected cross-contamination and a sequencing artifact. For each public chain, a later analysis derived a clonal expansion index from normalized ranks of inferred template counts within each repertoire. A later analysis computed generation probabilities with a VDJ recombination model fitted to out-of-frame rearrangements, and checked the results against IGoR. In a later analysis, TCR-TCR, TCR-HLA and TCR-CMV co-occurrence was scored with hypergeometric tests, and a repertoire-size bias correction was applied to TCR pairs. To estimate false discovery rates, a later analysis permuted the HLA or CMV assignments 20 times. In a later analysis, co-occurring TCRs were grouped using DBSCAN, with TCRdist sequence similarity added in when clustering inside HLA-allele-positive subsets. Repertoires with fewer than 30,000 or more than 120,000 public chains were left out of co-occurrence clustering, as were about 5 repertoires with anomalous nucleotide sharing. TCRdb provides this immuneACCESS table in a form limited to in-frame rearrangements. Some clones are lacking; in checked studies, under half of them reflect an unresolved V gene, and why the rest are absent is not known. The V and J calls and clone size are taken from that table; D and trimming were inferred from the DNA. For this sample there are around 91,000 clones; 78% appear just once. The ten largest account for 4% to 5.5% of the sample.

As regards this clone: Which antigen it targets is not known. No much larger clone exists at a distance of one base, and base qualities are not known.

V lost 0 bases and J lost 2 bases; the stretch between them is 12 bases long. CDR1 and CDR2 (SGHTS, YDEGEE) derive from the germline V gene. Inclusive of the bounding cysteine and phenylalanine, the CDR3 is 15 residues long. Here the CDR3 DNA is all that survives: 45 bases in frame from base 1. The paper's findings and limits, for the study overall: In a later genetic analysis, fewer N-insertions in productive TCRs were reported among donors in an Asian-associated ancestry cluster than the roughly 700-donor mean. A later genetic analysis associated a missense DCLRE1C variant with V-gene and J-gene trimming of TCR beta chains, and an independent cohort replicated the association. The 87-base-pair reads could not distinguish some IMGT-functional V segments, including TRBV6-2 and TRBV6-3, so those segments were excluded. A cluster of highly shared sequence variants was judged likely to be a technical artifact of the sequencing pipeline. Because HLA typing was missing for some donors at each locus, association tests included only the typed subset. According to a later analysis, TCR association rates differed among HLA loci, with DRB1 alleles showing the most associated TCRs and HLA-C alleles showing the fewest. At a false discovery rate of 0.05, a later analysis linked 16,951 TCR beta sequences to specific HLA alleles. In an earlier analysis of some 640 of the donors, most TCR beta V segments were observed in productive rearrangements about 90% or about 30% of the time, broadly matching IMGT annotations. A further reported finding was that TCR beta sequences accurately predicted the HLA-A and HLA-B alleles for most subjects in the first cohort. Correlated functional status among segregating V segments might reflect linkage disequilibrium, but an unknown experimental factor could not be ruled out. Most TCR sequences were observed very rarely across donors, whereas some public TCRs were present in many individuals. The authors suggested that the approach could potentially be generalized to other disease states and immunological phenotypes. CMV serostatus was the only immune exposure information available for the cohort. The earlier analysis of nearly 600 of the donors excluded fewer than 20 rarely observed V segments, including chromosome 9 orphons, because counts were too low. The presence/absence analyses assumed that sequencing depth was roughly uniform across donors, and that assumption may not be true. The cohort was sequenced for TCR beta chains only, and without alpha or paired-chain data the features that could be detected were limited. In a later analysis, HLA-associated TCR beta chains showed more clonal expansion and lower generation probabilities than non-associated chains that were equally common. The classifier was reported to diagnose cytomegalovirus status with high specificity and sensitivity in both the original and validation cohorts. Several of the top co-occurrence clusters appeared to be linked to parvovirus B19, influenza, CMV and Epstein-Barr virus, according to a later analysis. In vitro tests confirmed that a few of the cytomegalovirus-associated TCR beta chains recognize cytomegalovirus antigens. Strong co-occurrence of HLA alleles, especially DR and DQ, made assigning TCR associations to individual alleles difficult. The study listed approximately 150 TCR beta chains as associated with cytomegalovirus. A later analysis found that most CMV-associated TCR beta chains appeared HLA-restricted, with HLA associations seemingly driven largely by CMV exposure.

Sequencing was done on a sample of PBMCs. This sequence originates from a male donor in good health and CMV-seropositive. The chain employs TRBV5-8 and TRBJ2-7, with TRBD2 tentatively as D gene (5 bases match). CDR3 loop: CASSLVGSGTYEQYF. DNA sequence: TGTGCCAGCAGCTTGGTTGGATCGGGGACCTACGAGCAGTACTTC.